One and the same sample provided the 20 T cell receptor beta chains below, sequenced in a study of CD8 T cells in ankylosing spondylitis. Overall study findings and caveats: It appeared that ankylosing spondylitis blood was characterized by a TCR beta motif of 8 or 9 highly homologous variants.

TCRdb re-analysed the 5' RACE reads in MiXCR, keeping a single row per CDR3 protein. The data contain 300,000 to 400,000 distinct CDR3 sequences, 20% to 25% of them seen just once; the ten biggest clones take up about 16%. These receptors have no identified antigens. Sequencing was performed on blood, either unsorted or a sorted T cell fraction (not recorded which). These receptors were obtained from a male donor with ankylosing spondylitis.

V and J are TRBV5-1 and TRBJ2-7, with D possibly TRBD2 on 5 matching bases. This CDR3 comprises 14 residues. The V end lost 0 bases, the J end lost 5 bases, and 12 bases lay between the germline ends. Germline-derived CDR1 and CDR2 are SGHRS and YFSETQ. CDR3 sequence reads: CASSLDGILDEQYF. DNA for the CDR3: TGCGCCAGCAGCTTGGACGGGATTCTCGACGAGCAGTACTTC.

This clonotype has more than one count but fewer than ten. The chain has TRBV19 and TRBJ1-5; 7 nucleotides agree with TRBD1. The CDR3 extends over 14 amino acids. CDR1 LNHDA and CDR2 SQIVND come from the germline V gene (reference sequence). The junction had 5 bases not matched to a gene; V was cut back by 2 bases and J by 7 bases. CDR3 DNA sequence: TGTGCCAGTAGTATAAAGGGGGCCGGACAGCCCCAGCATTTT. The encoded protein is CASSIKGAGQPQHF.

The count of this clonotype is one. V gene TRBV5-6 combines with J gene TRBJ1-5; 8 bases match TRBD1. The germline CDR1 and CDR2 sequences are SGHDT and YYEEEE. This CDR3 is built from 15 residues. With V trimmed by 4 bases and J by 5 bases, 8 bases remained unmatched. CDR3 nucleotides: TGTGCCAGCAGCCTAAGTCCGGGACAGGATCAGCCCCAGCATTTT. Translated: CASSLSPGQDQPQHF. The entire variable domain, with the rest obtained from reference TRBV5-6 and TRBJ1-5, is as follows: DAGVTQSPTHLIKTRGQQVTLRCSPKSGHDTVSWYQQALGQGPQFIFQYYEEEERQRGNFPDRFSGHQFPNYSSELNVNALLLGDSALYLCASSLSPGQDQPQHFGDGTRLSIL.

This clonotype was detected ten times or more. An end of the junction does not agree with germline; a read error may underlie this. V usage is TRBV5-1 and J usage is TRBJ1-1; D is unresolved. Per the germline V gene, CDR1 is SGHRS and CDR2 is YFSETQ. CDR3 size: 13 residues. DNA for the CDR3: TGTGCCAGCAGCTTAGTCGGGGACACTGAAGCTTTCTTT. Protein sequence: CASSLVGDTEAFF.

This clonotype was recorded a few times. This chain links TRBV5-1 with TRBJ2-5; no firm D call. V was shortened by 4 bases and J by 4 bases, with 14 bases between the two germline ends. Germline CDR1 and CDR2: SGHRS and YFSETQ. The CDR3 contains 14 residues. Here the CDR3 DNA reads TGCGCCAGCAGCATAGGAGCCGGCGGAGAGACCCAGTACTTC. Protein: CASSIGAGGETQYF.

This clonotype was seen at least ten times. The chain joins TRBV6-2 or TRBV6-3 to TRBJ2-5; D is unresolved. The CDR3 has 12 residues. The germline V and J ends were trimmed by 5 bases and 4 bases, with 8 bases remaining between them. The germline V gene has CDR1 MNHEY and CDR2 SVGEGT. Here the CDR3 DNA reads TGTGCCAGCAGTAGAACCGGAGAGACCCAGTACTTC. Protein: CASSRTGETQYF.

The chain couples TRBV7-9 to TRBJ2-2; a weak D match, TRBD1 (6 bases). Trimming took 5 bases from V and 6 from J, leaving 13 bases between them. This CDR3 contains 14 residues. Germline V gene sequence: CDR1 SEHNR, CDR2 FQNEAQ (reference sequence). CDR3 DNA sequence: TGTGCCAGCAGCCCAAGAACAGGGCCCGGGGAGCTGTTTTTT. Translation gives CASSPRTGPGELFF.

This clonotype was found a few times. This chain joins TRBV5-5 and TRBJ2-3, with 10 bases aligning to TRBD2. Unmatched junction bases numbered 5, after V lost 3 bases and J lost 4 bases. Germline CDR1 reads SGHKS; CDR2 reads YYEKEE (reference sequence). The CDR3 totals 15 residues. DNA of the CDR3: TGTGCCAGCAGCTCCGGGACTAGCGCTTCAGATACGCAGTATTTT. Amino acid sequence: CASSSGTSASDTQYF.

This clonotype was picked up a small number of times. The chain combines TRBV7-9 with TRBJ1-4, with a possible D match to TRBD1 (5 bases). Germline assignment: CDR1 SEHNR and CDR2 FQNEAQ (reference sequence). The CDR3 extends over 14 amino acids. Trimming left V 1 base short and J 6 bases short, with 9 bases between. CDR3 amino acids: CASSLDRSDEKLFF. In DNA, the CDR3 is TGTGCCAGCAGCTTAGACAGGTCCGATGAAAAACTGTTTTTT.

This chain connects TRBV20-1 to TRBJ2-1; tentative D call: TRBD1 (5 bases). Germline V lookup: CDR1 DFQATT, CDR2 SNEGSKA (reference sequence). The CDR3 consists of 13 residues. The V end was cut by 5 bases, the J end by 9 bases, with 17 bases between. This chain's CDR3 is CSAEVAGNGEQFF. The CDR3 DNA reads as TGCAGTGCTGAGGTAGCAGGGAACGGTGAGCAGTTCTTC.

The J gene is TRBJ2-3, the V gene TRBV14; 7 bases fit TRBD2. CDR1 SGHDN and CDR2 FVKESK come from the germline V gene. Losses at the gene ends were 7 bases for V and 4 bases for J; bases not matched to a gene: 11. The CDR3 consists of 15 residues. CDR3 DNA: TGTGCCAGCAACCCAAGTCGCGGGAGCGCAGATACGCAGTATTTT. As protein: CASNPSRGSADTQYF.

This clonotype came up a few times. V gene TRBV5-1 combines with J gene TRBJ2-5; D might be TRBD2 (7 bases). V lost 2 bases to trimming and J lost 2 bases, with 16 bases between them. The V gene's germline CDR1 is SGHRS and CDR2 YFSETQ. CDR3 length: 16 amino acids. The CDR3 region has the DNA TGCGCCAGCAGCTTCGCGGGGGCCACACTTCAAGAGACCCAGTACTTC. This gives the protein CASSFAGATLQETQYF.

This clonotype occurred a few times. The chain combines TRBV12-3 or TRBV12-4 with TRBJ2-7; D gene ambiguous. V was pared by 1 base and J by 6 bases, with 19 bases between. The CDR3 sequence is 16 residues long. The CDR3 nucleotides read TGTGCCAGCAGTTTAGAGGTCCCAGGACCCATGAGCGAGCAGTACTTC. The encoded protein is CASSLEVPGPMSEQYF.

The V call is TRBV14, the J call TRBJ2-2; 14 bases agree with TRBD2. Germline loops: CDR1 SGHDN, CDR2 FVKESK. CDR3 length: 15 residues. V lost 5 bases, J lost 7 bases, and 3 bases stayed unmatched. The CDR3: CASSEGLAGVGELFF. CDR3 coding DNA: TGTGCCAGCAGCGAGGGACTAGCGGGAGTCGGGGAGCTGTTTTTT.

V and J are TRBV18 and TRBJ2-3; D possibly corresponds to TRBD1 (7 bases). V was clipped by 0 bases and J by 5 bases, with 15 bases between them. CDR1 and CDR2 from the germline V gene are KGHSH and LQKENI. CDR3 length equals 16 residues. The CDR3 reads CASSPPWRGRGDTQYF. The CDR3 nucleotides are TGTGCCAGCTCACCACCGTGGAGGGGGCGCGGAGATACGCAGTATTTT.

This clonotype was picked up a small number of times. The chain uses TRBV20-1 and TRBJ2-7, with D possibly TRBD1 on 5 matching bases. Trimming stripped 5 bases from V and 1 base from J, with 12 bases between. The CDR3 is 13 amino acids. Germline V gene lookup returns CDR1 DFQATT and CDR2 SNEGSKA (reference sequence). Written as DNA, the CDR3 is TGCAGTGCTTACCCTACAGGTTCCTACGAGCAGTACTTC. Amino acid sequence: CSAYPTGSYEQYF.

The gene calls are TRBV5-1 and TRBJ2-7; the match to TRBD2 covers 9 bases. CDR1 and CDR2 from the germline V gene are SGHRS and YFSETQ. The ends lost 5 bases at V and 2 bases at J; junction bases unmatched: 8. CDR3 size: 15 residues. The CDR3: CASRPGLASTYEQYF. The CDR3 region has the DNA TGCGCCAGCAGACCAGGACTAGCGAGTACCTACGAGCAGTACTTC.

CDR3 protein: CSASISREQEQYF. CDR3 DNA: TGCAGTGCTAGTATCTCCAGGGAGCAGGAGCAGTACTTC. This sequence joins TRBV20-1 and TRBJ2-7; TRBD1 or TRBD2 may be the D gene (5 bases each). Germline-derived CDR1 and CDR2 are DFQATT and SNEGSKA (reference sequence). V dropped 3 bases and J dropped 7 bases, with 16 bases sitting between them. This CDR3 comprises 13 residues.

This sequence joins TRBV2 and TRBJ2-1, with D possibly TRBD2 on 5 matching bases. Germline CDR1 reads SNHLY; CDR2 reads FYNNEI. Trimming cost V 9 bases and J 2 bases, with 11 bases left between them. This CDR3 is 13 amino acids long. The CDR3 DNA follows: TGTGCCAGGAGGGAAAGCGCCTACAATGAGCAGTTCTTC. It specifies CARRESAYNEQFF. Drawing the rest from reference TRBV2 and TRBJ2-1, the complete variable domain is EPEVTQTPSHQVTQMGQEVILRCVPISNHLYFYWYRQILGQKVEFLVSFYNNEISEKSEIFDDQFSVERPDGSNFTLKIRSTKLEDSAMYFCARRESAYNEQFFGPGTRLTVL.

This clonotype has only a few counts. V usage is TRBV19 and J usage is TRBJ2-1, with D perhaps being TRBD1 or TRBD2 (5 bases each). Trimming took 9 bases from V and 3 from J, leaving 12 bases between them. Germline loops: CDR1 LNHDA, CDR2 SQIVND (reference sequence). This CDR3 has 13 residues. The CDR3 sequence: CASGDGLYNEQFF. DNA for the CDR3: TGTGCCAGCGGGGACGGACTCTACAATGAGCAGTTCTTC.